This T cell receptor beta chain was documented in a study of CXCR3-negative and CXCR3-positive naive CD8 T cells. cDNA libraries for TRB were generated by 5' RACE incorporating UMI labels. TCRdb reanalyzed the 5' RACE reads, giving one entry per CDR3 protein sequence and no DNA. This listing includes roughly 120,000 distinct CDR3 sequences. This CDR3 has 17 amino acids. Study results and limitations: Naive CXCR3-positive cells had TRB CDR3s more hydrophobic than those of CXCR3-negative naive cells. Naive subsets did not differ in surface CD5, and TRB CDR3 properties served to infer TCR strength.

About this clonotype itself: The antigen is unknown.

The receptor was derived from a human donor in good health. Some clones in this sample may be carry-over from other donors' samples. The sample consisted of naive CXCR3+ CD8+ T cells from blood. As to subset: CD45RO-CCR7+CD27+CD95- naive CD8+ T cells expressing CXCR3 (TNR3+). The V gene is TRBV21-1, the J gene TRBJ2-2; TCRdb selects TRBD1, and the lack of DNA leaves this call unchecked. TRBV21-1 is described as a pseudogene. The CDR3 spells CASSKGEGTEKAGELFF.